These T cell receptor beta chains were read from a single sample in a study of T cells after yellow fever vaccination. Each CDR3 protein is one row after TCRdb ran MiXCR on the 5' RACE reads. The sample includes some 320,000 distinct CDR3 sequences, about 11% of them seen just once. Sequences were derived from CD4+ T cells sorted from PBMCs, sampled 45 days after the yellow fever booster vaccination. The receptors were gathered from a young man who received the YFV17D yellow fever vaccine. CDR3s include the opening cysteine and the closing phenylalanine or tryptophan. A D gene is named only where the DNA matches it firmly. Some rows mark clone size as missing; the rest say once, few, many or name a class of expanded clone.

V,J,size,length,D,DNA,CDR3
TRBV6-2/TRBV6-3,TRBJ1-5,few,15,NA,TGTGCCAGCAGTTACTCGGGGCAGCAACATCAGCCCCAGCATTTT,CASSYSGQQHQPQHF
TRBV6-2/TRBV6-3,TRBJ2-7,few,13,NA,TGTGCCAGCAGTTATACGGCGGACTACGAGCAGTACTTC,CASSYTADYEQYF
TRBV7-2,TRBJ2-5,NA,14,NA,TGTGCCAGCAGCTTTTCGCTGGTGGCGCAGACCCAGTACTTC,CASSFSLVAQTQYF
TRBV4-1,TRBJ2-7,few,15,NA,TGCGCCAGCAGCCAAGATCCCGGCAGGTCCTACGAGCAGTACTTC,CASSQDPGRSYEQYF
TRBV14,TRBJ2-2,NA,14,NA,TGTGCCAGCAGCCAAGTTTTTGGACGGCGGGAGCTGTTTTTT,CASSQVFGRRELFF
TRBV7-9,TRBJ1-1,few,13,NA,TGTGCCAGCAGCTTCGTCGGGTCCACTGAAGCTTTCTTT,CASSFVGSTEAFF
TRBV7-9,TRBJ1-6,NA,13,NA,TGTGCCAGCAGCTTAGGTTTGGATTCACCCCTCCACTTT,CASSLGLDSPLHF
TRBV28,TRBJ1-2,NA,13,TRBD1,TGTGCCGGAAACCGACAGGGATTCCCGGGCTACACCTTC,CAGNRQGFPGYTF
TRBV5-1,TRBJ2-2,many,13,NA,TGCGCCAGCAGCTTGGAACTAGCTGGGGAGCTGTTTTTT,CASSLELAGELFF
TRBV7-2,TRBJ2-7,NA,14,TRBD2,TGTGCCAGCAGCTTTAGCGGGGGGGCCTACGAGCAGTACTTC,CASSFSGGAYEQYF
TRBV9,TRBJ2-3,NA,15,NA,TGTGCCAGCAGCGTAGCGGCGGGGGCGAGGGATACGCAGTATTTT,CASSVAAGARDTQYF
TRBV4-2,TRBJ2-1,few,15,TRBD2,TGTGCCAGCAGCCCCCCTGGCGGGGGGGCCGATGAGCAGTTCTTC,CASSPPGGGADEQFF
TRBV5-6,TRBJ2-3,NA,16,TRBD2,TGTGCCAGCAGCAGTCAGGGACTAGCAAATACGGATACGCAGTATTTT,CASSSQGLANTDTQYF
TRBV9,TRBJ1-5,many,13,NA,TGTGCCAGCAGCGTAGGGGTGGATCAGCCCCAGCATTTT,CASSVGVDQPQHF
TRBV4-1,TRBJ1-2,NA,15,NA,TGCGCCAGCAGCCAAGTTCCCTCCTCGCCGTATGGCTACACCTTC,CASSQVPSSPYGYTF
TRBV7-2,TRBJ1-1,many,16,NA,TGTGCCAGCAGCTTAGTGGCAGGATTGGGCTACACTGAAACTTTCTTT,CASSLVAGLGYTETFF
TRBV18,TRBJ2-3,many,13,NA,TGTGCCAGCTCACAGTCAGCGACAGATACGCAGTATTTT,CASSQSATDTQYF
TRBV3-1,TRBJ1-1,NA,14,NA,TGTGCCAGCAGCCGACTAAGGGGGGACACTGAAGCTTTCTTT,CASSRLRGDTEAFF
TRBV3-1,TRBJ2-3,many,14,NA,TGTGCCAGCAGCCAAGAGAGAGCGCCCGCCACGCAGTATTTT,CASSQERAPATQYF
TRBV11-2,TRBJ1-5,NA,13,NA,TGTGCCAGCAGCTTAGTTCCCAGACAGCCCCAGCATTTT,CASSLVPRQPQHF
TRBV7-9,TRBJ1-2,NA,17,TRBD1,TGTGCCAGCAGCTTAGGGGCAGGGGGCGAACTGGACTATGGCTACACCTTC,CASSLGAGGELDYGYTF
TRBV11-3,TRBJ2-2,few,14,NA,TGTGCCAGCAGTGCCGACAGGCGAGCGGGGGAGCTGTTTTTT,CASSADRRAGELFF
TRBV3-1,TRBJ2-1,many,16,TRBD2,TGTGCCAGCAGCCCGCCGGGACTAGGGGGGACTGATGAGCAGTTCTTC,CASSPPGLGGTDEQFF
TRBV10-3,TRBJ2-1,few,12,TRBD2,TGTGCCATCAGGGGACTAGCGGAGGAGCAGTTCTTC,CAIRGLAEEQFF
TRBV4-3,TRBJ1-4,few,16,TRBD1,TGCGCCAGCAGCCAACGCTCCGGGACAGGGGGTGAAAAACTGTTTTTT,CASSQRSGTGGEKLFF
TRBV3-1,TRBJ2-6,NA,17,TRBD2,TGTGCCAGCAGCCAAAGGACTAGCGGGGTGGGGGCCAACGTCCTGACTTTC,CASSQRTSGVGANVLTF
TRBV2,TRBJ1-4,few,15,NA,TGTGCCAGCAGTGAACAAGGAACAACTAATGAAAAACTGTTTTTT,CASSEQGTTNEKLFF
TRBV29-1,TRBJ2-3,NA,13,NA,TGCAGCGTGGAACAGGGCCCGGCAGATACGCAGTATTTT,CSVEQGPADTQYF
TRBV7-9,TRBJ1-6,few,15,NA,TGTGCCAGCAGCTTAAGGGGAGGGTCTAGCTCACCCCTCCACTTT,CASSLRGGSSSPLHF
TRBV11-2,TRBJ2-2,NA,14,NA,TGTGCCAGCAGCGGCCCGGGGAACACCGGGGAGCTGTTTTTT,CASSGPGNTGELFF
TRBV20-1,TRBJ1-6,many,15,TRBD1,TGCAGTGCTAACCGAGCCGGGACAGGGAGATCACCCCTCCACTTT,CSANRAGTGRSPLHF
TRBV15,TRBJ2-5,NA,15,NA,TGTGCCACCAGCAGAGATAGGATAAACCAAGAGACCCAGTACTTC,CATSRDRINQETQYF
TRBV18,TRBJ2-2,NA,16,TRBD2,TGTGCCAGCTCACCGGGACTAGTCACGAACACCGGGGAGCTGTTTTTT,CASSPGLVTNTGELFF
TRBV4-2,TRBJ2-4,NA,16,NA,TGTGCCAGCAGCCAAGTACCGGATTTAGCCAAAAACATTCAGTACTTC,CASSQVPDLAKNIQYF
TRBV2,TRBJ1-1,NA,12,NA,TGTGCCAGCGAGCGGCTGAACACTGAAGCTTTCTTT,CASERLNTEAFF
TRBV6-5,TRBJ1-1,few,16,NA,TGTGCCAGCAGTCTCAGGTCCAATCTGGGCCGGAGGGAAGCTTTCTTT,CASSLRSNLGRREAFF
TRBV3-1,TRBJ2-7,NA,12,NA,TGTGCCAGCAGCGGAAGACCCGTACAGCAGTACTTC,CASSGRPVQQYF
TRBV29-1,TRBJ2-3,NA,10,NA,TGCAGCGCCTCCCGCGATACGCAGTATTTT,CSASRDTQYF
TRBV6-2/TRBV6-3,TRBJ1-6,many,14,NA,TGTGCCAGCAGTTACCTGACAGCTAATTCACCCCTCCACTTT,CASSYLTANSPLHF
TRBV4-3,TRBJ2-7,many,20,TRBD1,TGCGCCAGCAGCCAAGAAGTCCGACAGGGGGTTATCCGTCCCTCCTACGAGCAGTACTTC,CASSQEVRQGVIRPSYEQYF
TRBV4-3,TRBJ1-6,few,14,TRBD1,TGCGCCAGCAGCCTCGGGACAGGGCCTTCACCCCTCCACTTT,CASSLGTGPSPLHF
TRBV24-1,TRBJ2-5,NA,12,TRBD1,TGTGCCACCGGGGACAGGAAAGAGACCCAGTACTTC,CATGDRKETQYF
TRBV7-9,TRBJ2-3,NA,14,TRBD1,TGTGCCAGCAGCACCCGGACAGGAAAGGATACGCAGTATTTT,CASSTRTGKDTQYF
TRBV7-2,TRBJ2-1,NA,16,NA,TGTGCCAGCAGCTTAGCATCTGGGGGCTCCTACAATGAGCAGTTCTTC,CASSLASGGSYNEQFF
TRBV7-9,TRBJ1-1,few,16,TRBD1,TGTGCCAGCAGCCCAAGACAGGGCCCTCTTAACACTGAAGCTTTCTTT,CASSPRQGPLNTEAFF
TRBV5-1,TRBJ2-1,few,14,NA,TGCGCCAGCAGCTTGGTTAGCGTATCCAATGAGCAGTTCTTC,CASSLVSVSNEQFF
TRBV19,TRBJ1-1,NA,17,NA,TGTGCCAGTAGTATAACACAGGGCCACCCAAGGTGGACTGAAGCTTTCTTT,CASSITQGHPRWTEAFF
TRBV27,TRBJ2-3,NA,16,NA,TGTGCCAGCAGTTCCTCCCGGCAGGGTGGCACAGATACGCAGTATTTT,CASSSSRQGGTDTQYF
TRBV7-6,TRBJ1-6,few,13,NA,TGTGCCAGCAGCTTAATGAATAATTCACCCCTCCACTTT,CASSLMNNSPLHF
TRBV5-1,TRBJ2-7,NA,13,TRBD1,TGCGCCAGCAGCTTGGCTCGACAGGGCGAGCAGTACTTC,CASSLARQGEQYF
TRBV6-5,TRBJ2-2,few,12,NA,TGTGCCAGCAGAACGGTCTCTCGGGAGCTGTTTTTT,CASRTVSRELFF
TRBV4-3,TRBJ2-3,once,14,TRBD2,TGCGCCAGCAGTGTAGCGGGGTCAGGAAATACGCAGTATTTT,CASSVAGSGNTQYF
TRBV7-2,TRBJ2-5,few,13,NA,TGTGCCAGCAGCTTAACCAGGGAAGAGACCCAGTACTTC,CASSLTREETQYF
TRBV7-2,TRBJ2-1,few,15,TRBD1,TGTGCCAGCAGCTTAGCGGCGGACAGGGTCAATGAGCAGTTCTTC,CASSLAADRVNEQFF